This entry lists 11 T cell receptor beta chains sequenced from one sample in a study of T cell changes during pregnancy in multiple sclerosis. Profiling relied on immunoSEQ multiplex PCR, and the TCRdb table lists in-frame clones only, not all of them. The sample contains roughly 88,000 clones, roughly 90% of which appear only once. Sequences were derived from peripheral blood, sampled in the first trimester of pregnancy. These receptors were collected from a female donor with multiple sclerosis, enrolled in a pregnancy study.

This chain uses TRBV7-8 with TRBJ1-1; D not certain. The CDR3 has 19 amino acids. With 6 bases removed from V and 0 bases from J, the gap between germline ends came to 26 bases. CDR1 is SGHVS, CDR2 FQNEAQ, per germline. This CDR3 is CASRRRVRRELYLNTEAFF. Here the CDR3 DNA reads TGTGCCAGCAGACGGCGGGTACGTCGGGAGTTGTACCTGAACACTGAAGCTTTCTTT.

The rearrangement links TRBV7-7 to TRBJ1-3; 9 positions agree with TRBD1. Germline V gene data show CDR1 as SSHAT and CDR2 as FNYEAQ (reference sequence). The ends lost 5 bases at V and 2 bases at J; junction bases unmatched: 4. The CDR3 totals 15 residues. CDR3 coding DNA: TGTGCCAGCAGCAAGGGACAGGGCGCTGGAAACACCATATATTTT. It specifies CASSKGQGAGNTIYF.

The chain links TRBV30 to TRBJ2-1; 11 nucleotides match TRBD2. Germline V gives CDR1 GTSNPN, CDR2 SVGIG (reference sequence). The CDR3 runs 16 residues. The junction had 10 bases not matched to a gene; V was cut back by 3 bases and J by 6 bases. The chain's CDR3 is CAWSAVSGRAGNEQFF. Here the CDR3 DNA reads TGTGCCTGGAGCGCCGTTAGCGGGAGGGCCGGCAATGAGCAGTTCTTC.

The chain employs TRBV4-2 and TRBJ1-2, with D unresolved. V was cut by 4 bases and J by 1 base, with 16 bases left in between. CDR1 is LGHNA and CDR2 is YNFKEQ in the germline V gene. The CDR3 length is 16 residues. The CDR3: CASSPPPAGFNYGYTF. The CDR3 DNA reads TGTGCCAGCAGCCCCCCCCCGGCGGGATTTAACTATGGCTACACCTTC.

The rearrangement links TRBV6-1 to TRBJ2-2, with 12 positions matching TRBD2. With V trimmed by 5 bases and J by 6 bases, 4 bases remained unmatched. The CDR3 sequence is 15 residues long. The germline gives CDR1 MNHNS, CDR2 SASEGT. The CDR3 here is CASSLAGGLSGELFF. The DNA of the CDR3 is TGTGCCAGCAGTCTAGCGGGAGGGCTTTCCGGGGAGCTGTTTTTT.

The V and J genes are TRBV4-2 and TRBJ2-1, with 9 bases identical to TRBD2. This CDR3 contains 17 residues. The germline gives CDR1 LGHNA, CDR2 YNFKEQ. V lost 0 bases, J lost 5 bases, and 8 bases stayed unmatched. CDR3 region: CASSQEYRTSANNEQFF. The CDR3 coding sequence is TGTGCCAGCAGCCAAGAATACAGGACTAGCGCAAACAATGAGCAGTTCTTC.

The count of this clone is one. The J gene is TRBJ1-1, the V gene TRBV5-1; 7 bases align to TRBD1. J was trimmed by 0 bases and V by 7 bases; bases with no gene match: 9. The CDR3 covers 15 residues. Germline values: CDR1 SGHRS, CDR2 YFSETQ. For the CDR3, the DNA is TGCGCCAGCGGGCCCGCAGGGGGAATGAACACTGAAGCTTTCTTT. Translated, it gives CASGPAGGMNTEAFF.

This chain connects TRBV29-1 to TRBJ2-7; D is unresolved. Germline V gives CDR1 SQVTM, CDR2 ANQGSEA. The CDR3 runs 13 residues. Trimming shortened V by 1 base and J by 3 bases, and 10 bases separated the two germline ends. The CDR3 DNA reads as TGCAGCGTTGAAGTGGGCCCCGGCTACGAGCAGTACTTC. Its translation: CSVEVGPGYEQYF.

The chain employs TRBV9 and TRBJ2-3; D is perhaps TRBD1 (5 bases). V shed 3 bases and J shed 4 bases, with 9 bases lying between them. This CDR3 is built from 13 residues. CDR1 is SGDLS and CDR2 is YYNGEE in the germline V gene. The CDR3 nucleotides are TGTGCCAGCAGCGGCAGGGTCCCAGATACGCAGTATTTT. It encodes CASSGRVPDTQYF.

This chain connects TRBV25-1 to TRBJ2-1; a possible D gene is TRBD1 (7 bases). CDR1 and CDR2 from the germline V gene are MGHDK and SYGVNS. V was clipped by 2 bases and J by 2 bases, with 13 bases between them. This CDR3 contains 16 residues. For the CDR3, the DNA is TGTGCCAGCAGTGAACAGGGGGGCTTCACCTACAATGAGCAGTTCTTC. Protein: CASSEQGGFTYNEQFF.

This chain links TRBV5-1 with TRBJ2-7; possible D gene TRBD1, 6 bases. Deletions cut 5 bases from V and 1 base from J, with 10 bases between. Germline V gene sequence: CDR1 SGHRS, CDR2 YFSETQ. The CDR3 has 13 amino acids. This CDR3 reads CASSHDRSYEQYF. The CDR3 DNA follows: TGCGCCAGCAGTCACGACAGGTCCTACGAGCAGTACTTC.